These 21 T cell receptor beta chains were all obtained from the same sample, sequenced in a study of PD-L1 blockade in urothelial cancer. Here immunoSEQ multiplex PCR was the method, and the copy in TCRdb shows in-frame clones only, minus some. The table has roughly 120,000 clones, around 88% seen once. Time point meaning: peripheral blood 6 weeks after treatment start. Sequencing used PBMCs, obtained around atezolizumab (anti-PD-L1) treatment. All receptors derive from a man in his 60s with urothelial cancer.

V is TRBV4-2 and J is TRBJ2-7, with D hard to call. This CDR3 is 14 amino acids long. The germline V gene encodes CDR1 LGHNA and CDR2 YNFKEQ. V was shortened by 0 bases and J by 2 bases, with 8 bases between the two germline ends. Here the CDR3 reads CASSQDLQTYEQYF. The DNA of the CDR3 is TGTGCCAGCAGCCAAGATCTACAGACCTACGAGCAGTACTTC.

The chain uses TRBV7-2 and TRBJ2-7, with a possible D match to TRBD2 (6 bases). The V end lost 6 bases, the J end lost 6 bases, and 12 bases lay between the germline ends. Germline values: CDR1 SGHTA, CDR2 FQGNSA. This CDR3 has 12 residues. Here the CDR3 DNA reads TGTGCCAGCAGGTACCTGGGGGGCGAGCAGTACTTC. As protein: CASRYLGGEQYF.

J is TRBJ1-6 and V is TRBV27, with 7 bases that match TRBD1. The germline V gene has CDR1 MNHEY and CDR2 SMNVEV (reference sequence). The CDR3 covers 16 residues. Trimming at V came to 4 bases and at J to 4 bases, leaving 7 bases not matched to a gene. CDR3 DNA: TGTGCCAGCAGTTCAGACAGGGTGGTGTATAATTCACCCCTCCACTTT. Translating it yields CASSSDRVVYNSPLHF.

CDR3 in DNA: TGCAGCGTTGCCAGGGGCCCACCCATGAACACTGAAGCTTTCTTT. Encoded protein: CSVARGPPMNTEAFF. The V and J genes are TRBV29-1 and TRBJ1-1; perhaps TRBD1 as D (6 bases). The CDR3 covers 15 residues. The germline V and J ends were trimmed by 4 bases and 0 bases, with 15 bases remaining between them. CDR1 and CDR2 from the germline V gene are SQVTM and ANQGSEA.

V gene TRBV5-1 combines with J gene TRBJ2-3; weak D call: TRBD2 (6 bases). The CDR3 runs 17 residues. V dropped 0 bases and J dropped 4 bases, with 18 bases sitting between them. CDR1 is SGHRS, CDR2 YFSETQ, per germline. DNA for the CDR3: TGCGCCAGCAGCTTGGACCGGGGGTGGAGGACCGCAGATACGCAGTATTTT. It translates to CASSLDRGWRTADTQYF.

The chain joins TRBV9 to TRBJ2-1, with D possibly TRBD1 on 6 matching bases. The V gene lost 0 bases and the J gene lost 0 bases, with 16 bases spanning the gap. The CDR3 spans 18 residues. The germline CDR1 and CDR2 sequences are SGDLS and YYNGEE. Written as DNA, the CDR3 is TGTGCCAGCAGCGTAGTTCCCGACAGGCGTAGCTCCTACAATGAGCAGTTCTTC. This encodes CASSVVPDRRSSYNEQFF.

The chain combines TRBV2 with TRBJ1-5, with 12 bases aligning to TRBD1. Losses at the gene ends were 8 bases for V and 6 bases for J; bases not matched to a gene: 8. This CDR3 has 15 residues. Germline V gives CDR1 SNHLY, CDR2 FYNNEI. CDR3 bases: TGTGCCAGCGGCTCCGGGACAGGGGGCCGTCAGCCCCAGCATTTT. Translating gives CASGSGTGGRQPQHF.

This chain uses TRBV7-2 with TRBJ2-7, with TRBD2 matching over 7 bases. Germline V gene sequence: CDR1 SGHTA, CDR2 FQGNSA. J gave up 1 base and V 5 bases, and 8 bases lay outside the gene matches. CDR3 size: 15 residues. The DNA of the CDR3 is TGTGCCAGCAGCCCTGGGGGGGTCCGGTCCTACGAGCAGTACTTC. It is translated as CASSPGGVRSYEQYF. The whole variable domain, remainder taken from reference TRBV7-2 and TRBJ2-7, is GAGVSQSPSNKVTEKGKDVELRCDPISGHTALYWYRQSLGQGLEFLIYFQGNSAPDKSGLPSDRFSAERTGGSVSTLTIQRTQQEDSAVYLCASSPGGVRSYEQYFGPGTRLTVT.

This CDR3 is CASSLAGSGLQETQYF. The CDR3, as DNA: TGTGCCAGCAGCTTGGCTGGGAGCGGCCTACAAGAGACCCAGTACTTC. The gene calls are TRBV13 and TRBJ2-5, with a tentative D call TRBD2 (5 bases). Trimming removed 3 bases at V and 2 bases at J, with 16 bases between. The length of the CDR3 is 16 residues. Germline assignment: CDR1 PRHDT and CDR2 FYEKMQ (reference sequence).

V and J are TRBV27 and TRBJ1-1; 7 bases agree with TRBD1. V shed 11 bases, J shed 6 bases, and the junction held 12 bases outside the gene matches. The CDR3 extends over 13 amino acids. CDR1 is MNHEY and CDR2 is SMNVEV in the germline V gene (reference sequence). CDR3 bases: TGTGCCTCGAGTCTGACAGGGTATGCTGAAGCTTTCTTT. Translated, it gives CASSLTGYAEAFF.

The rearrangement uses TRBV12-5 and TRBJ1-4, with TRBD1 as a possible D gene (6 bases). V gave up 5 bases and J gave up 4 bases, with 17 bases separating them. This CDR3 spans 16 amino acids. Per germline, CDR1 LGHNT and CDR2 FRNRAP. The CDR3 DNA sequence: TGTGCTAGTGGTGCGGCTCCGGGGACATATAATGAAAAACTGTTTTTT. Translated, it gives CASGAAPGTYNEKLFF.

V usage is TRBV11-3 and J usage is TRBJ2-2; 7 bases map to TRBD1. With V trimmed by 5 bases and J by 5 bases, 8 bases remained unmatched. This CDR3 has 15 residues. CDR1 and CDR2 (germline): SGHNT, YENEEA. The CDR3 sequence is CASSTGQARTGELFF. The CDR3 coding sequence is TGTGCCAGCAGCACCGGACAGGCCAGGACCGGGGAGCTGTTTTTT.

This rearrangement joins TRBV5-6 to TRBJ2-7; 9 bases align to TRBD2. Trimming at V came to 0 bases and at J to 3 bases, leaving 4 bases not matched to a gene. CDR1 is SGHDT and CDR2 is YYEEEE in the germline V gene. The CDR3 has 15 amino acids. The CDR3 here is CASSLVTSGYYEQYF. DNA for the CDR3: TGTGCCAGCAGCTTGGTGACTAGCGGATACTACGAGCAGTACTTC.

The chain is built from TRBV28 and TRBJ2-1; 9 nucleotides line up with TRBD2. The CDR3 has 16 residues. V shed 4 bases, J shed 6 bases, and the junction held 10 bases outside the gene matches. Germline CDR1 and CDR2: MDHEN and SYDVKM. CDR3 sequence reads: CASSSLEREEFNEQFF. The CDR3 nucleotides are TGTGCCAGCAGTTCCCTTGAGCGGGAGGAGTTCAATGAGCAGTTCTTC.

CDR3 in amino acids: CASSLGQGEETQYF. DNA for the CDR3: TGTGCCAGCAGTCTTGGACAGGGTGAGGAGACCCAGTACTTC. This chain joins TRBV28 and TRBJ2-5, with 8 bases fitting TRBD1. V dropped 5 bases and J dropped 5; count of bases not matched to a gene: 7. In germline, CDR1 is MDHEN, CDR2 SYDVKM. This CDR3 spans 14 amino acids. The full variable domain, completed using reference TRBV28 and TRBJ2-5, is DVKVTQSSRYLVKRTGEKVFLECVQDMDHENMFWYRQDPGLGLRLIYFSYDVKMKEKGDIPEGYSVSREKKERFSLILESASTNQTSMYLCASSLGQGEETQYFGPGTRLLVL.

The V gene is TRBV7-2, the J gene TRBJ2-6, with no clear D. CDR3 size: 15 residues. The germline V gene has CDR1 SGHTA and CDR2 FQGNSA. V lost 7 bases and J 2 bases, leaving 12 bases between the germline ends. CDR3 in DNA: TGTGCCAGCACCCTATATCAGGCTGGGGCCAACGTCCTGACTTTC. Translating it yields CASTLYQAGANVLTF.

The CDR3 spells CASSLGPTSGRNIQYF. For the CDR3, the DNA is TGTGCCAGCAGCTTAGGTCCAACTAGCGGGAGAAACATTCAGTACTTC. The chain uses TRBV11-1 and TRBJ2-4; 11 bases agree with TRBD2. Unmatched junction bases numbered 5, after V lost 1 base and J lost 6 bases. This CDR3 spans 16 amino acids. Germline lookup yields CDR1 SGHAT and CDR2 FQDESV (reference sequence).

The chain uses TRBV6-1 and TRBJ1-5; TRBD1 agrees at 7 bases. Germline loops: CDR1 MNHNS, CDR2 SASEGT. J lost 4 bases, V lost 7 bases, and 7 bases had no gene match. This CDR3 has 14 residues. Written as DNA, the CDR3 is TGTGCCAGCACGGGACAGCTTGTTAATCAGCCCCAGCATTTT. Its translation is CASTGQLVNQPQHF.

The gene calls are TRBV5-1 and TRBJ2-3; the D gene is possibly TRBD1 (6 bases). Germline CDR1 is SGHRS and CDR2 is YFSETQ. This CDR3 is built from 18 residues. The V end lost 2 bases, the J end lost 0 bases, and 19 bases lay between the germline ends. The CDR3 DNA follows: TGCGCCAGCAGCTTCCCCCAGGGGCGACAATTTAGCACAGATACGCAGTATTTT. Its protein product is CASSFPQGRQFSTDTQYF.

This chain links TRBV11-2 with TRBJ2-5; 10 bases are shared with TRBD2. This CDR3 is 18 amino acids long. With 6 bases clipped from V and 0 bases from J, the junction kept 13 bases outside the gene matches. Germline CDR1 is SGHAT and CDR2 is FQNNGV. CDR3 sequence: CASSLGLAGVGYQETQYF. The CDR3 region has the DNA TGTGCCAGCAGTTTGGGGCTAGCGGGAGTGGGGTACCAAGAGACCCAGTACTTC. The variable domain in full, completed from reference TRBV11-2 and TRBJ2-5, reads EAGVAQSPRYKIIEKRQSVAFWCNPISGHATLYWYQQILGQGPKLLIQFQNNGVVDDSQLPKDRFSAERLKGVDSTLKIQPAKLEDSAVYLCASSLGLAGVGYQETQYFGPGTRLLVL.

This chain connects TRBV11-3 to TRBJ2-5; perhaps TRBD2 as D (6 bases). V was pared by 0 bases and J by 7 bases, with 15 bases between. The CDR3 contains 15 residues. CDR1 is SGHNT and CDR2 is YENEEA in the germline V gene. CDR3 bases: TGTGCCAGCAGCTTAGACGGGGAGTCCGGGGGGACCCAGTACTTC. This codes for CASSLDGESGGTQYF.